The 32 T cell receptor beta chains below all came from one sample that was sequenced in a study of blood T cell repertoires in COVID-19. Generated by immunoSEQ multiplex PCR, the TCRdb table keeps only in-frame clones and is missing some. This table has roughly 250,000 clones, 81% appearing once. The sequenced sample was peripheral blood. The source is a woman aged 60-75 years with active or convalescent COVID-19.

V usage is TRBV9 and J usage is TRBJ2-2, with 10 bases aligning to TRBD2. Germline V lookup: CDR1 SGDLS, CDR2 YYNGEE. The V gene end was trimmed by 0 bases and the J gene end by 7 bases; junction bases not matched to a gene: 6. This CDR3 has 16 residues. CDR3 sequence: CASSVEVAGGDGELFF. In nucleotides, the CDR3 is TGTGCCAGCAGCGTAGAGGTAGCGGGGGGAGACGGGGAGCTGTTTTTT.

The CDR3 loop reads CASSPPAGGLETQYF. CDR3 nucleotides: TGTGCCAGCAGCCCCCCCGCGGGGGGGCTAGAGACCCAGTACTTC. J is TRBJ2-5 and V is TRBV2; TRBD2 aligns across 9 bases. Losses at the gene ends were 6 bases for V and 4 bases for J; bases not matched to a gene: 9. The CDR3 runs to 15 residues. Per the germline V gene, CDR1 is SNHLY and CDR2 is FYNNEI.

This chain joins TRBV4-2 and TRBJ2-5, with 11 bases lining up with TRBD2. Looked up from germline, CDR1 is LGHNA and CDR2 is YNFKEQ. The V gene end was trimmed by 4 bases and the J gene end by 5 bases; junction bases not matched to a gene: 9. The CDR3 loop spans 16 amino acids. The CDR3 here is CASSRSTSGVDETQYF. The CDR3 DNA follows: TGTGCCAGCAGCCGGTCGACTAGCGGGGTTGATGAGACCCAGTACTTC.

The CDR3 region is CASSQEFHRPNTEAFF. The CDR3 nucleotides are TGTGCCAGCAGCCAAGAATTTCACAGACCGAACACTGAAGCTTTCTTT. V and J are TRBV3-1 (or the pseudogene TRBV3-2) and TRBJ1-1; D not resolved. This CDR3 is built from 16 residues. Germline V CDR1 and CDR2: LGHDT, YNNKEL (reference sequence). Between the trimmed V and J ends, which lost 0 bases and 1 base, there was a span of 12 bases.

J is TRBJ1-2 and V is TRBV27; 8 bases are shared with TRBD1. V lost 8 bases to trimming and J lost 4 bases; unmatched junction nucleotides: 6. The germline V gene has CDR1 MNHEY and CDR2 SMNVEV (reference sequence). The CDR3 contains 13 residues. This chain's CDR3 is CASRTGCFYGYTF. The CDR3 nucleotides read TGTGCCAGCCGGACAGGGTGTTTCTATGGCTACACCTTC.

The chain combines TRBV10-1 with TRBJ1-4, with 9 positions matching TRBD1. CDR3 length: 13 residues. Germline lookup yields CDR1 WNHNN and CDR2 SYGVQD (reference sequence). V shed 8 bases, J shed 8 bases, and the junction held 6 bases outside the gene matches. This CDR3 reads CASSDRGAEKLFF. The CDR3 nucleotides are TGCGCCAGCTCGGACAGGGGTGCGGAAAAACTGTTTTTT.

The chain couples TRBV24-1 to TRBJ1-5; D remains ambiguous. There are 19 residues in the CDR3. Per the germline V gene, CDR1 is KGHDR and CDR2 is SFDVKD. Trimming took 0 bases from V and 4 from J, leaving 21 bases between them. CDR3 nucleotides: TGTGCCACCAGTGATTTGATCCTCAGTGCCCAGGCCGTTAATCAGCCCCAGCATTTT. Protein sequence: CATSDLILSAQAVNQPQHF.

The V gene is TRBV27, the J gene TRBJ2-5; TRBD1 aligns across 9 bases. The germline V gene encodes CDR1 MNHEY and CDR2 SMNVEV (reference sequence). The V gene end was trimmed by 5 bases and the J gene end by 5 bases; junction bases not matched to a gene: 3. This CDR3 spans 13 amino acids. The CDR3 DNA sequence: TGTGCCAGCAGTGAACAGGGGGCGGAGACCCAGTACTTC. This codes for CASSEQGAETQYF.

The genes are TRBV19 and TRBJ2-3; TRBD2 matches 12 bases. The V and J ends lost 9 bases and 2 bases, in that order; junction bases with no gene match: 15. CDR1 is LNHDA, CDR2 SQIVND, per germline (reference sequence). The CDR3 is 18 amino acids. The CDR3 DNA is TGTGCCAGCGCGGGGCTAGCGGGGGGGCGAGATATCACAGATACGCAGTATTTT. Translating gives CASAGLAGGRDITDTQYF.

The rearrangement joins TRBV5-1 to TRBJ2-1; TRBD2 aligns across 8 bases. The CDR3 is made up of 19 amino acids. Germline V lookup: CDR1 SGHRS, CDR2 YFSETQ. V lost 3 bases and J lost 5; bases outside the gene matches: 19. The CDR3 DNA reads as TGCGCCAGCAGCTGGGAAATAACTAGCGGCCTCGTCCTCGACAATGAGCAGTTCTTC. It encodes CASSWEITSGLVLDNEQFF.

This clone was observed a handful of times. The rearrangement uses TRBV10-3 and TRBJ2-7; 10 nucleotides align to TRBD1. Germline V gene data show CDR1 as ENHRY and CDR2 as SYGVKD. The CDR3 sequence is 15 residues long. J gave up 5 bases and V 4 bases, and 8 bases lay outside the gene matches. The CDR3 region has the DNA TGTGCCATCAGTGGAACGGGACAGGGGAACCACGAGCAGTACTTC. It translates to CAISGTGQGNHEQYF.

The chain employs TRBV7-8 and TRBJ1-2, with 7 bases fitting TRBD1. Trimming at V came to 4 bases and at J to 10 bases, leaving 6 bases not matched to a gene. The germline V gene encodes CDR1 SGHVS and CDR2 FQNEAQ. This CDR3 has 12 amino acids. The CDR3 region is CASSYTDRAYTF. The CDR3 nucleotides are TGTGCCAGCAGCTATACTGACAGGGCCTACACCTTC. Combining the CDR3 with reference TRBV7-8 and TRBJ1-2 gives the whole variable domain GAGVSQSPRYKVAKRGQDVALRCDPISGHVSLFWYQQALGQGPEFLTYFQNEAQLDKSGLPSDRFFAERPEGSVSTLKIQRTQQEDSAVYLCASSYTDRAYTFGSGTRLTVV.

This clone was recorded at least ten times. The rearrangement joins TRBV6-4 to TRBJ1-5; no clear D. Germline CDR1 MRHNA, CDR2 SNTAGT. The V end was cut by 3 bases, the J end by 0 bases, with 9 bases between. CDR3 length: 15 amino acids. The CDR3: CASSEWAGSNQPQHF. Written as DNA, the CDR3 is TGTGCCAGCAGTGAGTGGGCAGGTAGCAATCAGCCCCAGCATTTT.

This chain joins TRBV5-1 and TRBJ2-1; 7 bases line up with TRBD2. Germline V lookup: CDR1 SGHRS, CDR2 YFSETQ. The CDR3 totals 15 residues. V was clipped by 4 bases and J by 5 bases; unmatched bases: 9. The CDR3: CASSVTATSHNEQFF. Written as DNA, the CDR3 is TGCGCCAGCAGCGTGACCGCGACTAGCCACAATGAGCAGTTCTTC.

The rearrangement links TRBV28 to TRBJ1-2; D uncertain. The CDR3 runs 12 residues. Germline V gives CDR1 MDHEN, CDR2 SYDVKM. The V gene lost 7 bases and the J gene lost 2 bases, with 8 bases spanning the gap. The CDR3 sequence: CASIDSNYGYTF. The CDR3 DNA reads as TGTGCCAGCATCGACTCGAACTATGGCTACACCTTC.

This clone was counted a few times. The V gene is TRBV7-9, the J gene TRBJ1-2; 7 bases fit TRBD1. V gave up 4 bases and J gave up 3 bases; unmatched junction bases: 8. Germline loops: CDR1 SEHNR, CDR2 FQNEAQ (reference sequence). This CDR3 is built from 15 residues. The CDR3 protein is CASSSFQTGYYGYTF. The CDR3 DNA reads as TGTGCCAGCAGCTCCTTTCAGACAGGGTACTATGGCTACACCTTC.

The genes are TRBV3-1 (or the pseudogene TRBV3-2) and TRBJ2-5, with 11 bases identical to TRBD2. CDR1 and CDR2 (germline): LGHDT, YNNKEL (reference sequence). The CDR3 covers 17 residues. The V and J ends lost 3 bases and 1 base, in that order; junction bases with no gene match: 7. CDR3 in DNA: TGTGCCAGCAGCCAGAGTATAGCGGGGGGGCCCCAAGAGACCCAGTACTTC. It encodes CASSQSIAGGPQETQYF.

The rearrangement uses TRBV5-1 and TRBJ1-2, with a possible D match to TRBD1 (5 bases). The V end was cut by 0 bases, the J end by 8 bases, with 20 bases between. Germline lookup yields CDR1 SGHRS and CDR2 YFSETQ. This CDR3 is 16 amino acids long. In DNA form, the CDR3 reads TGCGCCAGCAGCTTGGGTCACAGGACTAGTGAAAGAGGCTACACCTTC. It specifies CASSLGHRTSERGYTF.

The chain recombines TRBV27 with TRBJ1-5; D ambiguous. Deletions cut 2 bases from V and 3 bases from J, with 23 bases between. Germline V CDR1 and CDR2: MNHEY, SMNVEV (reference sequence). This CDR3 spans 19 amino acids. The CDR3 nucleotides are TGTGCCAGCAGTTTAAGGTCACACCCCGGGGTAGCGGACAATCAGCCCCAGCATTTT. This encodes CASSLRSHPGVADNQPQHF.

The chain combines TRBV21-1 with TRBJ2-5; the table's D gene call, TRBD2, was not cross checked with the DNA. TRBV21-1 is classified as a pseudogene. This CDR3 region has 15 residues. The CDR3: CASSDNDYATETQYF. The DNA for the CDR3 is TGTGCCAGCAGCGACAATGACTATGCGACAGAGACCCAGTACTTC.

The chain links TRBV12-3 or TRBV12-4 to TRBJ1-5, with a weak D call TRBD1 (5 bases). The CDR3 runs to 12 residues. Trimming shortened V by 6 bases and J by 11 bases, and 14 bases separated the two germline ends. The CDR3 sequence is CASSFGGGTQHF. Written as DNA, the CDR3 is TGTGCCAGCAGCTTTGGGGGAGGAACCCAGCATTTT.

The gene calls are TRBV25-1 and TRBJ2-2; TRBD2 might be the D (5 bases). Germline CDR1 is MGHDK and CDR2 is SYGVNS. This CDR3 spans 14 amino acids. V was pared by 7 bases and J by 4 bases, with 13 bases between. Written as DNA, the CDR3 is TGTGCCAGCACCCGCCCGGGGTTCACCGGGGAGCTGTTTTTT. This gives the protein CASTRPGFTGELFF.

The rearrangement joins TRBV7-3 to TRBJ2-3; 11 bases line up with TRBD2. Per germline, CDR1 SGHTA and CDR2 FQGTGA. CDR3 length: 15 amino acids. Unmatched junction bases numbered 9, after V lost 5 bases and J lost 8 bases. DNA of the CDR3: TGTGCCAGCAGCACCCTAGCGGGGGGAGAAGGTACGCAGTATTTT. Translating gives CASSTLAGGEGTQYF.

This clone was recorded only once. The rearrangement uses TRBV14 and TRBJ1-1, with D perhaps matching TRBD1 (6 bases). The CDR3 length is 15 residues. V was trimmed by 1 base and J by 4 bases, leaving 13 bases between them. Germline-derived CDR1 and CDR2 are SGHDN and FVKESK. CDR3 sequence reads: CASSQATGTSTEAFF. The CDR3 DNA is TGTGCCAGCAGCCAAGCGACCGGGACAAGCACTGAAGCTTTCTTT.

The chain uses TRBV5-5 and TRBJ1-5; possibly TRBD1 for D (6 bases). The germline gives CDR1 SGHKS, CDR2 YYEKEE (reference sequence). V shed 4 bases and J shed 2 bases, with 10 bases lying between them. The CDR3 is 14 amino acids. The DNA for the CDR3 is TGTGCCAGCAGCCGGGCAGGGGGCAATCAGCCCCAGCATTTT. Translation: CASSRAGGNQPQHF.

The J gene is TRBJ2-7, the V gene TRBV9; 10 nucleotides line up with TRBD2. The CDR3 contains 18 residues. CDR1 and CDR2 (germline): SGDLS, YYNGEE. The V and J ends lost 0 bases and 0 bases, in that order; junction bases with no gene match: 9. For the CDR3, the DNA is TGTGCCAGCAGCGTAGGCCCTAGCGGGGGTACGAGCTCCTACGAGCAGTACTTC. Translated: CASSVGPSGGTSSYEQYF. Based on the CDR3 plus reference TRBV9 and TRBJ2-7, the full variable domain is DSGVTQTPKHLITATGQRVTLRCSPRSGDLSVYWYQQSLDQGLQFLIQYYNGEERAKGNILERFSAQQFPDLHSELNLSSLELGDSALYFCASSVGPSGGTSSYEQYFGPGTRLTVT.

The chain recombines TRBV5-8 with TRBJ1-6; weak D call: TRBD1 (5 bases). This CDR3 contains 18 residues. Germline-derived CDR1 and CDR2 are SGHTS and YDEGEE. V was cut by 1 base and J by 11 bases, with 25 bases left in between. CDR3 sequence (DNA): TGTGCCAGCAGCTTGAGGAGGGGTTGGGCTCGTGGTACTACACCCCTCCACTTT. It is translated as CASSLRRGWARGTTPLHF.

The chain uses TRBV6-5 and TRBJ1-2; unclear D gene. Deletions cut 5 bases from V and 3 bases from J, with 10 bases between. The CDR3 contains 13 residues. Germline V gene lookup returns CDR1 MNHEY and CDR2 SVGAGI. This CDR3 reads CASSRLGDYGYTF. CDR3 in DNA: TGTGCCAGCAGTAGGCTAGGTGACTATGGCTACACCTTC.

The CDR3 DNA reads as TGTGCCAGCAGCCCAGCGGGGGGAATGAACACTGAAGCTTTCTTT. This codes for CASSPAGGMNTEAFF. The genes are TRBV5-6 and TRBJ1-1, with D possibly matching TRBD1 (5 bases). The V end was cut by 4 bases, the J end by 0 bases, with 13 bases between. Germline CDR1 and CDR2: SGHDT and YYEEEE. The CDR3 extends over 15 amino acids.

V and J are TRBV7-9 and TRBJ1-2; 9 bases align to TRBD1. V was clipped by 8 bases and J by 3 bases; unmatched bases: 22. The CDR3 sequence is 19 residues long. CDR1 is SEHNR, CDR2 FQNEAQ, per germline (reference sequence). The CDR3 nucleotides are TGTGCCAGCTCCAGCCGTGGATGGGACAGGGAAAAGACAGACTATGGCTACACCTTC. This sequence encodes CASSSRGWDREKTDYGYTF.

The sample holds a few counts of this clone. The J gene is TRBJ1-5, the V gene TRBV5-1; D is undetermined. CDR1 is SGHRS and CDR2 is YFSETQ in the germline V gene. V shed 0 bases and J shed 3 bases, with 10 bases lying between them. This CDR3 is built from 15 residues. The CDR3, as DNA: TGCGCCAGCAGCTTGGTGAGGGCGCACAATCAGCCCCAGCATTTT. Translating it yields CASSLVRAHNQPQHF.

This clone has just a few counts. The chain couples TRBV29-1 to TRBJ2-3; weak D call: TRBD2 (5 bases). Germline V gene sequence: CDR1 SQVTM, CDR2 ANQGSEA. The CDR3 has 14 amino acids. Trimming stripped 1 base from V and 0 bases from J, with 8 bases between. CDR3 in amino acids: CSVEGRASTDTQYF. CDR3 DNA sequence: TGCAGCGTTGAAGGGCGGGCTAGCACAGATACGCAGTATTTT.